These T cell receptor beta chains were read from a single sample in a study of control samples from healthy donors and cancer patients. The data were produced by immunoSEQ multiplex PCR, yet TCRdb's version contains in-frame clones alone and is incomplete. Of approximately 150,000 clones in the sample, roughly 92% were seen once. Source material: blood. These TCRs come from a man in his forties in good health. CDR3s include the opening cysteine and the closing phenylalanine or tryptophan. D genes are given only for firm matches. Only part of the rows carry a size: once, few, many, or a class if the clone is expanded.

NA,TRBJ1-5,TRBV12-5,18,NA,TGTGCTAGTGGTTTGGTAGCCGGGACAAGCTTACCCCTCACCCCCCAGCATTTT,CASGLVAGTSLPLTPQHF
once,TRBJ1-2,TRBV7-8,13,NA,TGTGCCAGCAGCCCCCTCAGGGGTCAGGGCTACACCTTC,CASSPLRGQGYTF
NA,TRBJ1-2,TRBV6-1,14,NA,TGTGCCAGCAACTTACCCGGTAGCGGCTATGGCTACACCTTC,CASNLPGSGYGYTF
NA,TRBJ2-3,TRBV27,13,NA,TGTGCCAGCAGTTTATTTTCCTGGGATACGCAGTATTTT,CASSLFSWDTQYF
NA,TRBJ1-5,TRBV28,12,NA,TGTGCCAGCAGTTTTAGGGCGTCGACCCAGCATTTT,CASSFRASTQHF
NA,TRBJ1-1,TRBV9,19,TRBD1,TGTGCCAGCAGCTTTGGAGGGGGCGAAGAGGGACTTATGAACACTGAAGCTTTCTTT,CASSFGGGEEGLMNTEAFF
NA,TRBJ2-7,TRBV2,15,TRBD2,TGTGCCAGCAGTGAGAATAGCGGGGCCACCTACGAGCAGTACTTC,CASSENSGATYEQYF
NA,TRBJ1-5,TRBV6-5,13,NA,TGTGCCAGCAGAGGACAGTTGGGTCAGCCCCAGCATTTT,CASRGQLGQPQHF
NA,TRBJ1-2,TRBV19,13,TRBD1,TGTGCCAGTAGTGTAACAGGGGCTGACGGCTACACCTTC,CASSVTGADGYTF
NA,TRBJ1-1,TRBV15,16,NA,TGTGCCACCAGCAGAGATAACACAGGGCGGTCGGCTGAAGCTTTCTTT,CATSRDNTGRSAEAFF
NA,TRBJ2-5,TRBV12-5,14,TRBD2,TGTGCTAGTGGTTTCGGCGGGGGGGAAGAGACCCAGTACTTC,CASGFGGGEETQYF
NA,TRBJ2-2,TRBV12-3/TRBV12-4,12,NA,TGTGCCAGCAGTTTCCCCTCCGGGGAGCTGTTTTTT,CASSFPSGELFF
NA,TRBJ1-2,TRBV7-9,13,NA,TGTGCCAGCAGCTTAGAAGGTACGTCTGGCTACACCTTC,CASSLEGTSGYTF
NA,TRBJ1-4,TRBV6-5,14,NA,TGTGCCAGCACAACTACGGCAACTAATGAAAAACTGTTTTTT,CASTTTATNEKLFF
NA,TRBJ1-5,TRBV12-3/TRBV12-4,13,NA,TGTGCCAGCAGTTACAATAGCAATCAGCCCCAGCATTTT,CASSYNSNQPQHF
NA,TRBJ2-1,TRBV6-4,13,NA,TGTGCCAGCAGTGACTCGGTAGAAGGTGAGCAGTTCTTC,CASSDSVEGEQFF